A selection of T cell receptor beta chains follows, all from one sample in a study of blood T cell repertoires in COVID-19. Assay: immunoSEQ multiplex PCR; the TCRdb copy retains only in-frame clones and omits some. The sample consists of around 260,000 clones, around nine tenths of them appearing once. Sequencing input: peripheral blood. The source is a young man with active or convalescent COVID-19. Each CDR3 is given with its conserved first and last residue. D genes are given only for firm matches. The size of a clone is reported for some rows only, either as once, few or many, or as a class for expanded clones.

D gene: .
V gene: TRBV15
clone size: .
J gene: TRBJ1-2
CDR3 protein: CATSRLDSLMEGYTF
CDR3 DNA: TGTGCCACCAGCAGACTTGACAGCCTTATGGAGGGCTACACCTTC

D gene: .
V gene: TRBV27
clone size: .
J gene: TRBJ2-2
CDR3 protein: CASSFLQTANTGELFF
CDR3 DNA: TGTGCCAGCAGTTTTTTGCAGACTGCGAACACCGGGGAGCTGTTTTTT

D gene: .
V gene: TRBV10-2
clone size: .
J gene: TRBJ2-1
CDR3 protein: CASSSVGRNNEQFF
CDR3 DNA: TGCGCCAGCAGTAGTGTAGGGAGAAACAATGAGCAGTTCTTC

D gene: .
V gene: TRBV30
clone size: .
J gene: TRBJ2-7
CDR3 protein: CAWMGGRGYEQYF
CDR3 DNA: TGTGCCTGGATGGGGGGAAGGGGTTACGAGCAGTACTTC

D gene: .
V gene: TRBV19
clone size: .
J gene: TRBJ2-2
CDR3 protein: CASRDKNTGELFF
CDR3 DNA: TGTGCCAGCCGGGACAAGAACACCGGGGAGCTGTTTTTT

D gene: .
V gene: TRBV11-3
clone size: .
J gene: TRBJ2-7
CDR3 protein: CASSLSRGGEQYF
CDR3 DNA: TGTGCCAGCAGCTTATCCAGGGGTGGCGAGCAGTACTTC

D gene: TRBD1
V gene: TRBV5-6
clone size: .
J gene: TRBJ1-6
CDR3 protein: CASSFEDRGQFFGSPLHF
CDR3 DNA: TGTGCCAGCAGCTTCGAGGACAGGGGGCAGTTTTTTGGTTCACCCCTCCACTTT

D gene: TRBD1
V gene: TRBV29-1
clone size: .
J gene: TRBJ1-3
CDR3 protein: CSVVTGVSSGNTIYF
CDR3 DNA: TGCAGCGTTGTGACAGGGGTCAGCTCTGGAAACACCATATATTTT

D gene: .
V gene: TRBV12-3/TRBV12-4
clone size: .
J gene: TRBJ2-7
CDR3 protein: CASSYGATAEQYF
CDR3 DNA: TGTGCCAGCAGCTACGGAGCGACCGCCGAGCAGTACTTC

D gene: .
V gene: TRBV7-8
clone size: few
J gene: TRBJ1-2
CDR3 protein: CASSSDRDTNYGYTF
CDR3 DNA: TGTGCCAGCAGCTCCGACCGGGACACTAACTATGGCTACACCTTC

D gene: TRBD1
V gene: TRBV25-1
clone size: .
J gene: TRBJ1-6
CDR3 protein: CASSSRDSGLRGSPLHF
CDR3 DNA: TGTGCCAGCAGTAGCCGGGACAGTGGCCTCCGAGGTTCACCCCTCCACTTT

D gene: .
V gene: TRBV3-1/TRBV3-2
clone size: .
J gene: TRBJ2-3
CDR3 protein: CASSVHRDTQYF
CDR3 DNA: TGTGCCAGCAGCGTCCACAGGGATACGCAGTATTTT

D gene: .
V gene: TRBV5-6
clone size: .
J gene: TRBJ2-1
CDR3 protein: CASSLGATGSDEQFF
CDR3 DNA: TGTGCCAGCAGCTTGGGGGCAACTGGGTCCGATGAGCAGTTCTTC

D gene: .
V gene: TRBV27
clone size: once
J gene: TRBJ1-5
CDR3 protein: CASSSIFRDQPQHF
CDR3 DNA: TGTGCCAGCAGTTCGATTTTCAGGGATCAGCCCCAGCATTTT

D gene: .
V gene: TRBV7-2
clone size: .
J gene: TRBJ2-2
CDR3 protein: CASRILTGTGELFF
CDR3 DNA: TGTGCCAGCAGAATCCTGACCGGGACCGGGGAGCTGTTTTTT

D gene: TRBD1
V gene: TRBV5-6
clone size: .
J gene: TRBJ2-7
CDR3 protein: CASSTDREMNYEQYF
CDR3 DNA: TGTGCCAGCAGCACGGACAGGGAGATGAACTACGAGCAGTACTTC

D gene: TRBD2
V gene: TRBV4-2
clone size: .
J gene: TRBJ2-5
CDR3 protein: CASSQGLAGAEYF
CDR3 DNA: TGTGCCAGCAGCCAAGGACTAGCGGGGGCCGAGTACTTC

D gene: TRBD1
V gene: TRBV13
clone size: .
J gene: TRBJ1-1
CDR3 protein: CASSLGGGYSEAFF
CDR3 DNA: TGTGCCAGCAGCTTAGGAGGGGGCTATAGTGAAGCTTTCTTT

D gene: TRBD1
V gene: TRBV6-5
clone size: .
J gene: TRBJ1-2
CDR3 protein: CASRNTGGAGYGYTF
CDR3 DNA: TGTGCCAGCAGGAATACAGGGGGCGCGGGGTATGGCTACACCTTC

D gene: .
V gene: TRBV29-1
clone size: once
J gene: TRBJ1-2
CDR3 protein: CSVDPGDGDYGYTF
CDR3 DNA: TGCAGCGTTGACCCGGGGGACGGCGATTATGGCTACACCTTC

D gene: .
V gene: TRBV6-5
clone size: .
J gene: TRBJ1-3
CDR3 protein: CASGNRSVSGNTIYF
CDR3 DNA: TGTGCCAGCGGAAACAGGTCCGTCTCTGGAAACACCATATATTTT

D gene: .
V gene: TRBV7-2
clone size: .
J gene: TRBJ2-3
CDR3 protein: CASSLVSSGGLDTQYF
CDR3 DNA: TGTGCCAGCAGCTTAGTATCTTCCGGGGGACTAGATACGCAGTATTTT

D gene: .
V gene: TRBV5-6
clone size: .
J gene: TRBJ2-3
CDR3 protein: CASSLIGRPTDTQYF
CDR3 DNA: TGTGCCAGCAGCTTGATAGGGAGACCCACAGATACGCAGTATTTT

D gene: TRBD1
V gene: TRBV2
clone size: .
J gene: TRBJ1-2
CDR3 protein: CASSSIRQGYGYTF
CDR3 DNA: TGTGCCAGCAGCAGTATCAGACAGGGGTATGGCTACACCTTC

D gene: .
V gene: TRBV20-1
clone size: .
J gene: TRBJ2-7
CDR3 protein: CSANRDYEQYF
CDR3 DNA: TGCAGTGCTAACCGGGACTACGAGCAGTACTTC

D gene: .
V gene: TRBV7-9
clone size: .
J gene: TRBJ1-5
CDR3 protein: CASSLVGGEQGNQPQHF
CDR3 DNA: TGTGCCAGCAGCTTAGTCGGGGGAGAACAGGGCAATCAGCCCCAGCATTTT

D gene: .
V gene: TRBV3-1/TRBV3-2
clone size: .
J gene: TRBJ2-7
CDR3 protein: CASSQDRRSYEQYF
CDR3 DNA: TGTGCCAGCAGCCAAGATCGTCGGAGCTACGAGCAGTACTTC

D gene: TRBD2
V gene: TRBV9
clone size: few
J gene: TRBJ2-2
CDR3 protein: CASSVSSGGPANTGELFF
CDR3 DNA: TGTGCCAGCAGCGTGAGTAGCGGGGGGCCCGCGAACACCGGGGAGCTGTTTTTT

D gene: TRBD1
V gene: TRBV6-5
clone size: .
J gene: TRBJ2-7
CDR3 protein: CASSIPRQGPYEQYF
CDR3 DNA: TGTGCCAGCAGCATCCCACGACAGGGGCCCTACGAGCAGTACTTC

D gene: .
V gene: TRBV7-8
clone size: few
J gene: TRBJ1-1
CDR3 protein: CASSSKQGNTEAFF
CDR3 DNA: TGTGCCAGCAGTTCGAAACAGGGGAACACTGAAGCTTTCTTT

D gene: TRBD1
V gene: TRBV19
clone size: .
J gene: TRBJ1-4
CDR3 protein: CASSALLQRGLGEKLFF
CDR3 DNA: TGTGCCAGTAGTGCCCTTCTTCAGAGGGGGCTGGGTGAAAAACTGTTTTTT

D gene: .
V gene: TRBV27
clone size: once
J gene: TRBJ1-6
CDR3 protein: CASSASRGNSPLHF
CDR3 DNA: TGTGCCAGCAGTGCCTCGCGGGGTAATTCACCCCTCCACTTT

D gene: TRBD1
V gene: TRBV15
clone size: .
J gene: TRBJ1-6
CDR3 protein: CATSATGETVLDSPLHF
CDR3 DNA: TGTGCCACCAGCGCCACAGGGGAAACCGTTTTAGATTCACCCCTCCACTTT

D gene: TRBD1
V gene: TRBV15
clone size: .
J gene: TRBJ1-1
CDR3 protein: CATFDRANTEAFF
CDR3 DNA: TGTGCCACCTTCGACAGGGCGAACACTGAAGCTTTCTTT

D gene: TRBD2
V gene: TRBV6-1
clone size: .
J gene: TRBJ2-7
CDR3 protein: CASSEGTSGGAGFGYEQYF
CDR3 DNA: TGTGCCAGCAGTGAGGGGACTAGCGGGGGGGCCGGGTTCGGCTACGAGCAGTACTTC

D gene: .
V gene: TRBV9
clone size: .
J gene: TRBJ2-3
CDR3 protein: CASSFRADTQYF
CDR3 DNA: TGTGCCAGCAGCTTTCGCGCAGATACGCAGTATTTT

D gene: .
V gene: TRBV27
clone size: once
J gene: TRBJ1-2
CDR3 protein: CASSYTSQGNYGYTF
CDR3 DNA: TGTGCCAGCAGTTACACCTCTCAGGGGAACTATGGCTACACCTTC

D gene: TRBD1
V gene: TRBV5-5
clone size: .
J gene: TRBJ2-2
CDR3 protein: CASSFVTGANTGELFF
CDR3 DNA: TGTGCCAGCAGCTTTGTAACAGGGGCGAACACCGGGGAGCTGTTTTTT

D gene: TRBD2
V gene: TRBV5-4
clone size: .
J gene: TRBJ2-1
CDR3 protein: CASSAPGTSVYNEQFF
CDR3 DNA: TGTGCCAGCAGCGCCCCCGGGACTAGTGTGTACAATGAGCAGTTCTTC

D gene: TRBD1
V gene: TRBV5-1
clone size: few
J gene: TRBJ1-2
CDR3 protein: CASSLATGDGYTF
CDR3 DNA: TGCGCCAGCAGCTTGGCCACAGGGGATGGCTACACCTTC

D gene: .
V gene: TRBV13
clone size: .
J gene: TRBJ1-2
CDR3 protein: CASTLTVSPDRINYGYTF
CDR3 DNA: TGTGCCAGCACCCTTACCGTCTCTCCAGACAGGATTAACTATGGCTACACCTTC

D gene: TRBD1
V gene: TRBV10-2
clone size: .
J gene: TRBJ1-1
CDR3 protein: CASRTGGLNTEAFF
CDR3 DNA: TGCGCCAGCAGGACAGGGGGTCTGAACACTGAAGCTTTCTTT

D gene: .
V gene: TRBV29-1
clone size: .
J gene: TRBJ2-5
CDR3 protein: CSVGREETQYF
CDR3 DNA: TGCAGCGTTGGGAGGGAAGAGACCCAGTACTTC

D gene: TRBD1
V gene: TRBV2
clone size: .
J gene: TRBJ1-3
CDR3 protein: CASRGQGSGNTIYF
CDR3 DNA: TGTGCCAGCAGAGGACAGGGCTCTGGAAACACCATATATTTT

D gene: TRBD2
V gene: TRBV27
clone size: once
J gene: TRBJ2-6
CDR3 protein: CASSLGGASSGANVLTF
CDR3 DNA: TGTGCCAGCAGTTTGGGAGGGGCGAGCTCTGGGGCCAACGTCCTGACTTTC

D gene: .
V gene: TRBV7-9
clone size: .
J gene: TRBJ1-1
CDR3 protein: CASSLDQGGTEAFF
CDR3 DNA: TGTGCCAGCAGCTTAGATCAGGGCGGAACTGAAGCTTTCTTT

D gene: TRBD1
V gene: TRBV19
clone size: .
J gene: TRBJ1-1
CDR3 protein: CASSRGQGATEAFF
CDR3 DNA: TGTGCCAGTAGTAGAGGACAGGGGGCCACTGAAGCTTTCTTT

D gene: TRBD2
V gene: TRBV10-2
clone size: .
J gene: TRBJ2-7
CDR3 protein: CASSEWLAGANYEQYF
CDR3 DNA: TGCGCCAGCAGTGAGTGGCTAGCGGGGGCCAACTACGAGCAGTACTTC